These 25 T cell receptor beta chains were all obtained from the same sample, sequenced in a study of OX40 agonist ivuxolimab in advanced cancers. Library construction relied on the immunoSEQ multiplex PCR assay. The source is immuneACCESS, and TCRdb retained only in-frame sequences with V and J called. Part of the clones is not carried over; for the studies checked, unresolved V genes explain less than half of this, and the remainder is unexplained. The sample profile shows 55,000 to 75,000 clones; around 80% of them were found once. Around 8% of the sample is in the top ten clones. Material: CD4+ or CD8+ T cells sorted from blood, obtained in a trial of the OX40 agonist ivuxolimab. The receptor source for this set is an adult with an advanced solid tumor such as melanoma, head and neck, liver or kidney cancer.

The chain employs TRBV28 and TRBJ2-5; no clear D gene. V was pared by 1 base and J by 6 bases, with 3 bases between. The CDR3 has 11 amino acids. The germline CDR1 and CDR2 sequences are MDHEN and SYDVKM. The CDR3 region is CASSLYQTQYF. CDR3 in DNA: TGTGCCAGCAGTTTATACCAGACCCAGTACTTC.

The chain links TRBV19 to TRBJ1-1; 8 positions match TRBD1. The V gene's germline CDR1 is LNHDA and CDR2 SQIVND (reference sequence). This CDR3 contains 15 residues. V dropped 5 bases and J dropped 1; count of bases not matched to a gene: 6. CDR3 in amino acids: CASSRTGTGNTEAFF. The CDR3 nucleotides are TGTGCCAGTAGTCGAACCGGGACAGGGAACACTGAAGCTTTCTTT.

The CDR3 DNA is TGTGCCAGCAGTTTATCGGGCGGGGTCTATGGCTACACCTTC. It specifies CASSLSGGVYGYTF. The chain recombines TRBV28 with TRBJ1-2; D is undetermined. Trimming took 1 base from V and 4 from J, leaving 10 bases between them. Germline V gene sequence: CDR1 MDHEN, CDR2 SYDVKM. The CDR3 spans 14 residues.

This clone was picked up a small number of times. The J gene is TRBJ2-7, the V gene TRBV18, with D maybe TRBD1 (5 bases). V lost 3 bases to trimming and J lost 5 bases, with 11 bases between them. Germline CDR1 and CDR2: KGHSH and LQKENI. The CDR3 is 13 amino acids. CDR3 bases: TGTGCCAGCTCACCCAGGGTATGGGACGAGCAGTACGTC. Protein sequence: CASSPRVWDEQYV.

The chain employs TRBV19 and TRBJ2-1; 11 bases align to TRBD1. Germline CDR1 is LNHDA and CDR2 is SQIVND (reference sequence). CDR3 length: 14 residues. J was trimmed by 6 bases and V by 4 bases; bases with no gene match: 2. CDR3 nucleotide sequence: TGTGCCAGTAGTAAGGGGACAGGGGGCAATGAGCAGTTCTTC. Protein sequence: CASSKGTGGNEQFF.

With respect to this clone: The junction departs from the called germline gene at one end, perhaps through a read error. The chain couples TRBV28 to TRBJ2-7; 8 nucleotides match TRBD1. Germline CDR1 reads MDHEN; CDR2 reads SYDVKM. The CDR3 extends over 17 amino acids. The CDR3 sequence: CARSCARGDRHAYEQYF. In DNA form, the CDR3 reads TGTGCCAGGAGTTGTGCGCGTGGGGACAGGCATGCCTACGAGCAGTACTTC.

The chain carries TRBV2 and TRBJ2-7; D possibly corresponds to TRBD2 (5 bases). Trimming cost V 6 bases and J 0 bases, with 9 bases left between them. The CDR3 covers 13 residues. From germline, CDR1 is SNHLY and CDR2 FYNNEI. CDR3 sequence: CASRRASSYEQYF. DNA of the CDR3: TGTGCCAGCAGGCGGGCGAGCTCCTACGAGCAGTACTTC.

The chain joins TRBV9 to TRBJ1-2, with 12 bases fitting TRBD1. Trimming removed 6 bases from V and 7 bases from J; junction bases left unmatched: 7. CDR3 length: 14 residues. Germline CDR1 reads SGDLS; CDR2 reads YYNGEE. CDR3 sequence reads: CASNPGQGALGYTF. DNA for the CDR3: TGTGCCAGCAACCCGGGACAGGGGGCTCTTGGCTACACCTTC.

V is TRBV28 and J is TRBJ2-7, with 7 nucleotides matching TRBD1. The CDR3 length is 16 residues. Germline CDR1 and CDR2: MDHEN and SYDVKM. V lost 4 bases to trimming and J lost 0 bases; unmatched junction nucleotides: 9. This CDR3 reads CASSSLTGPSSYEQYF. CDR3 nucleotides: TGTGCCAGCAGTTCATTGACAGGGCCCAGCTCCTACGAGCAGTACTTC.

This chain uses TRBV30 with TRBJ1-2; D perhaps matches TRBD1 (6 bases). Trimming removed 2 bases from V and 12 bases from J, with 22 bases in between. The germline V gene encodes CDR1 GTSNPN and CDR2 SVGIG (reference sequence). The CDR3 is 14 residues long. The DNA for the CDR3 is TGTGCCTGGAGTCCACCGGGACATGATCTCCCGGACACCTTC. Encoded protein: CAWSPPGHDLPDTF.

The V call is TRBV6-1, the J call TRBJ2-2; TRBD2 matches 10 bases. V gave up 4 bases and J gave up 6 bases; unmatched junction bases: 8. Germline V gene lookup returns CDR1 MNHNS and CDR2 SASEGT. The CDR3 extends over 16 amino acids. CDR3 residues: CASSGRLAGPAGELFF. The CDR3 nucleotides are TGTGCCAGCAGTGGGCGACTAGCGGGCCCAGCCGGGGAGCTGTTTTTT.

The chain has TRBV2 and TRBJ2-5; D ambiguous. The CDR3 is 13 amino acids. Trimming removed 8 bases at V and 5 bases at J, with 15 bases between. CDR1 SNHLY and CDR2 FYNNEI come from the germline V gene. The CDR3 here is CASCWSRGETQYF. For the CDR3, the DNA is TGTGCCAGCTGCTGGTCGCGTGGGGAGACCCAGTACTTC.

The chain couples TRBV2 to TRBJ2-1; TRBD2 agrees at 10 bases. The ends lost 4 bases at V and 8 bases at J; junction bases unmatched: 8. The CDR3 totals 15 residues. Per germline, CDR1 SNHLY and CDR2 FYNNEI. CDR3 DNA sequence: TGTGCCAGCAGTGTGGGAGCGGGAGGGCCATATGAGCAGTTCTTC. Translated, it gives CASSVGAGGPYEQFF.

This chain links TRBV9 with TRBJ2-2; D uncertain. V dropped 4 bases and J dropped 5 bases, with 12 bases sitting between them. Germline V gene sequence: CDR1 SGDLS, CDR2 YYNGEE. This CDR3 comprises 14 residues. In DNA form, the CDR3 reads TGTGCCAGCAGCCCCAGGCTGTTGACCGGGGAGCTGTTTTTT. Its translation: CASSPRLLTGELFF.

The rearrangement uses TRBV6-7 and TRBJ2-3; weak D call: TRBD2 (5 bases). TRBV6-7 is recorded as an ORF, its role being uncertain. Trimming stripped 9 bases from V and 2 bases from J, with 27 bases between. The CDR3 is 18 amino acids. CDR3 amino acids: CARAKPQRGISHTDTQYF. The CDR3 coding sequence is TGTGCCAGGGCTAAGCCACAGCGAGGGATCTCACACACAGATACGCAGTATTTT.

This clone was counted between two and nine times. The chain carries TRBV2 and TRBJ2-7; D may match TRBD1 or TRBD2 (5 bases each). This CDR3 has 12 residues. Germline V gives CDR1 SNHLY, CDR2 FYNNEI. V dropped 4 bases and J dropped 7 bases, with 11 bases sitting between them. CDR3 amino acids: CASSVGEREQYF. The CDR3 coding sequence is TGTGCCAGCAGTGTGGGGGAAAGGGAGCAGTACTTC.

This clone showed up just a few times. In DNA form, the CDR3 reads TGTGCCAGCAGCGTTACAGGGGGAAGCACTGAAGCTTTCTTT. Its translation: CASSVTGGSTEAFF. The chain links TRBV9 to TRBJ1-1, with 8 bases fitting TRBD1. The junction had 4 bases not matched to a gene; V was cut back by 2 bases and J by 4 bases. Germline V lookup: CDR1 SGDLS, CDR2 YYNGEE. CDR3 length: 14 amino acids.

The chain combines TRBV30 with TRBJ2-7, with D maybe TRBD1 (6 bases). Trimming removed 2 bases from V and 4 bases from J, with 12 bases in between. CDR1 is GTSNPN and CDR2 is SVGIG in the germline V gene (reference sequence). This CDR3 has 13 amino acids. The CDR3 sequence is CAWSRQVGYEQYF. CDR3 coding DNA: TGTGCCTGGAGTAGACAGGTCGGGTACGAGCAGTACTTC.

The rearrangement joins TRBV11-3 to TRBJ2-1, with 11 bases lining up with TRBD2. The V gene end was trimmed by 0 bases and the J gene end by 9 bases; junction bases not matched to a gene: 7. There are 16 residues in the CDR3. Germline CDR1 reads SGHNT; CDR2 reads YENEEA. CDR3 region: CASSLDLAGGEIEQFF. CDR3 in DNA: TGTGCCAGCAGCTTAGATCTAGCGGGAGGAGAGATTGAGCAGTTCTTC.

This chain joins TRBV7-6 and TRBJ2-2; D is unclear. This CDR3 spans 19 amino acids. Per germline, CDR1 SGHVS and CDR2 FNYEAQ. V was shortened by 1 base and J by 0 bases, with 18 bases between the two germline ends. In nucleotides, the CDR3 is TGTGCCAGCAGCTTAGAATTCATTTCCATCCTTTCGAACACCGGGGAGCTGTTTTTT. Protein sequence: CASSLEFISILSNTGELFF. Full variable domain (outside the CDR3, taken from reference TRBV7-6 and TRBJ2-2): GAGVSQSPRYKVTKRGQDVALRCDPISGHVSLYWYRQALGQGPEFLTYFNYEAQQDKSGLPNDRFSAERPEGSISTLTIQRTEQRDSAMYRCASSLEFISILSNTGELFFGEGSRLTVL.

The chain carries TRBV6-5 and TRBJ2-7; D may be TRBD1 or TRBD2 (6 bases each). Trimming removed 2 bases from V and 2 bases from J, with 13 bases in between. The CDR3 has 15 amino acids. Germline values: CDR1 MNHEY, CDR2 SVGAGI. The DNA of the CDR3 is TGTGCCAGCAGTTACAACGCGGGACACCCCTACGAGCAGTACTTC. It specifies CASSYNAGHPYEQYF.

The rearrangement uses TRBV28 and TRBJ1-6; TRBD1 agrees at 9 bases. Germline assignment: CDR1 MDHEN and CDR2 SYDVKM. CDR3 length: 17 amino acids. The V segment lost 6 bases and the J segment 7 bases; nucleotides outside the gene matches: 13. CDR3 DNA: TGTGCCAGCAGCTATCATATATCCGACAGGGGGAATTCACCCCTCCACTTT. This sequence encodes CASSYHISDRGNSPLHF.

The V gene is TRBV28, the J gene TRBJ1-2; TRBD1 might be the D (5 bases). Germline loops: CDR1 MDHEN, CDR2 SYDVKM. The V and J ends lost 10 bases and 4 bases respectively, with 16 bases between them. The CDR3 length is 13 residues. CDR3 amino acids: CATSAGPLYGYTF. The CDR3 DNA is TGTGCCACCTCAGCAGGGCCGCTCTATGGCTACACCTTC.

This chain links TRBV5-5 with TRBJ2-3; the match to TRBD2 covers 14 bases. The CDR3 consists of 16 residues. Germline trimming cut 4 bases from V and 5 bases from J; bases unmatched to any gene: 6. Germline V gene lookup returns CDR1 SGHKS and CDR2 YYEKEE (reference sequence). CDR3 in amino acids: CASSQRLAGGIDTQYF. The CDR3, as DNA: TGTGCCAGCAGCCAACGACTAGCGGGAGGGATAGATACGCAGTATTTT.

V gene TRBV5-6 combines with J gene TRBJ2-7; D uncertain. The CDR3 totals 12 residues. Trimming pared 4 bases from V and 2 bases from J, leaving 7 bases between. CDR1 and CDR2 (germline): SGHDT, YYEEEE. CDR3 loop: CASSTLAYEQYV. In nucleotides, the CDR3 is TGTGCCAGCAGCACGCTTGCCTACGAGCAGTACGTC.